This T cell receptor (beta chain) was sequenced in a study of PD-1 blockade in classical Hodgkin lymphoma. Study-wide points: Repertoires differed for reasons still undefined, possibly disease activity or prior therapy. Complete responders showed a baseline diversity that resembled the diversity of newly diagnosed patients.

TCRdb's copy holds only in-frame clones and misses some; the assay was immunoSEQ multiplex PCR. In the table there are more than 85,000 clones, around 90% of which are singletons. Time point here: cycle 4 day 1 (C4D1), after 6 weeks of nivolumab. In every patient, relapse followed autologous stem cell transplantation, while exposure to brentuximab vedotin differed. The CDR3 consists of 16 residues. Germline V gives CDR1 SGHTS, CDR2 YDEGEE. V gave up 6 bases and J gave up 9 bases, with 27 bases separating them. Worth noting for this clone: Its target is unknown.

The sequencing used peripheral blood mononuclear cells (PBMCs), collected before the fourth cycle of nivolumab. The chain carries TRBV5-8 and TRBJ2-5; D is uncertain. The receptor was isolated from a human donor with classical Hodgkin lymphoma. The CDR3 is CASISSWLDNGWAQYF. The CDR3 DNA sequence: TGTGCCAGCATCTCTTCGTGGCTGGATAATGGTTGGGCCCAGTACTTC.